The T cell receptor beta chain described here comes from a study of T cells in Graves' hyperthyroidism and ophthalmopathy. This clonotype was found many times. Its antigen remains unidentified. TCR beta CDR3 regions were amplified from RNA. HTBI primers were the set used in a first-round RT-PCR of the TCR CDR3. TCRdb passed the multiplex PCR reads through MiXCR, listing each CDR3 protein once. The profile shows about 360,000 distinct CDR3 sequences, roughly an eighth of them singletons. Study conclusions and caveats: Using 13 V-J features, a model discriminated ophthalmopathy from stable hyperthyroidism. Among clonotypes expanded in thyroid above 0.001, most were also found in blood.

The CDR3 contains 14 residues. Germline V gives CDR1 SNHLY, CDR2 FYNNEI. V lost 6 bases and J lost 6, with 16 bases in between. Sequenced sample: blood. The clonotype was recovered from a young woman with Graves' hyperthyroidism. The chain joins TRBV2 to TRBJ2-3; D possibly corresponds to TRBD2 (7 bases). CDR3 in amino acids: CASRRGGSGDTQYF. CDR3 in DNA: TGTGCCAGCAGGAGGGGGGGTAGCGGTGATACGCAGTATTTT.